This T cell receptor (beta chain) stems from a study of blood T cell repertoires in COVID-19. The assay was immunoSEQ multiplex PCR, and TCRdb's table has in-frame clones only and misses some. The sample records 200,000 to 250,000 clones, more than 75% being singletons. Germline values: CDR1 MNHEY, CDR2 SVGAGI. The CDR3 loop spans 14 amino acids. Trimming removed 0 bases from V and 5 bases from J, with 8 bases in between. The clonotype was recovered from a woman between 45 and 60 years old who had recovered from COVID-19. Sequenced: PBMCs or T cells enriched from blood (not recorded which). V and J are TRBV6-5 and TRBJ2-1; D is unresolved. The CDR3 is CASSYSRINNEQFF. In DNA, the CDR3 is TGTGCCAGCAGTTACTCGAGGATTAACAATGAGCAGTTCTTC.